Included here is one T cell receptor beta chain sequence, with context. Its cognate antigen is unknown. These data come from a study of siplizumab effects on memory and regulatory T cells. Study-level results: Roughly 75-97% of proliferating CD4+ or CD8+ clones lacked an assignable naive or memory phenotype. A significant reduction in alloreactive sequences traceable to unstimulated CD4+ memory cells was produced by siplizumab. Naive T cell populations appeared to exhibit greater diversity than memory cells and appeared to be major alloresponse contributors. Tregs that proliferated in siplizumab cultures did not have their suppressive function confirmed.

Assay used: immunoSEQ multiplex PCR; TCRdb lists only in-frame clones, some missing. The sample carries about 120,000 clones, over 85% recorded once. V lost 5 bases and J lost 4, with 15 bases in between. The CDR3 covers 15 residues. Germline V gene lookup returns CDR1 SEHNR and CDR2 FQNEAQ (reference sequence). This receptor was taken from a human donor in good health. The sample comprised non-Treg CD4+ T cells sorted from blood. This chain connects TRBV7-9 to TRBJ1-5; D is ambiguous. CDR3 nucleotide sequence: TGTGCCAGCAGCGACCAACCGGGGATAAATCAGCCCCAGCATTTT. Translation: CASSDQPGINQPQHF.